These 30 T cell receptor beta chains came from one sample sequenced in a study of shared clonotypes between healthy human individuals. Cells designated naive CD8 were CD45RO-negative and were positively selected for CCR7, with terminally differentiated effector memory CD45RA+ cells excluded. Clones were read by immunoSEQ multiplex PCR, and TCRdb kept only the in-frame ones, dropping some. The sample shows 2 million to 2.5 million clones, approximately 94% of them seen only once. Material: naive CD8+ T cells from PBMCs. All receptors derive from a man younger than 35 in good health. Some clones in this sample may be carry-over from other donors' samples.

In the case of this clone: Other nucleotide sequences in the sample specify the same CDR3. V and J are TRBV27 and TRBJ2-3; 7 bases match TRBD2. CDR3 length: 14 residues. The V and J ends lost 1 base and 4 bases, in that order; junction bases with no gene match: 2. Per germline, CDR1 MNHEY and CDR2 SMNVEV (reference sequence). In nucleotides, the CDR3 is TGTGCCAGCAGTTTATTGGGAGGGGCAGATACGCAGTATTTT. It is translated as CASSLLGGADTQYF.

With respect to this clone: Other DNA sequences within the sample encode an identical CDR3. The chain combines TRBV27 with TRBJ1-1; D gene uncertain. From germline, CDR1 is MNHEY and CDR2 SMNVEV (reference sequence). V dropped 2 bases and J dropped 1 base, with 8 bases sitting between them. This CDR3 is 14 amino acids long. The CDR3: CASSLRAPNTEAFF. Here the CDR3 DNA reads TGTGCCAGCAGTTTACGGGCACCGAACACTGAAGCTTTCTTT.

V usage is TRBV25-1 and J usage is TRBJ1-4, with unresolved D. Germline V gives CDR1 MGHDK, CDR2 SYGVNS. The ends were cut back, 5 bases at V and 10 bases at J, with 23 bases in the middle. The CDR3 sequence is 16 residues long. CDR3 nucleotide sequence: TGTGCCAGCAGTCCCCACGATAGTGGCGGTGTGGGAAAACTGTTTTTT. Its translation: CASSPHDSGGVGKLFF.

The V gene is TRBV4-3, the J gene TRBJ2-2; D possibly corresponds to TRBD2 (6 bases). This CDR3 has 16 residues. V lost 4 bases and J lost 2, with 14 bases in between. The germline V gene encodes CDR1 LGHNA and CDR2 YSLEER. Written as DNA, the CDR3 is TGCGCCAGCAGCCCGAGAACTAGCAGAAACACCGGGGAGCTGTTTTTT. Translating gives CASSPRTSRNTGELFF.

The CDR3 DNA sequence: TGCGCCAGCAGCCAAGAAACCGCGACTCTATACGAGCAGTACTTC. It translates to CASSQETATLYEQYF. The chain carries TRBV4-3 and TRBJ2-7; D call uncertain. Germline V CDR1 and CDR2: LGHNA, YSLEER. The CDR3 length is 15 residues. The germline V and J ends were trimmed by 0 bases and 4 bases, with 13 bases remaining between them.

This clone is a singleton in its sample. The chain couples TRBV27 to TRBJ2-2, with D unclear. CDR1 and CDR2 from the germline V gene are MNHEY and SMNVEV (reference sequence). The CDR3 length is 13 residues. V lost 3 bases to trimming and J lost 4 bases, with 6 bases between them. Here the CDR3 reads CASSFAPTGELFF. The CDR3 DNA reads as TGTGCCAGCAGTTTCGCCCCCACCGGGGAGCTGTTTTTT.

This chain joins TRBV4-1 and TRBJ1-3; no clear D. Between the trimmed V and J ends, which lost 0 bases and 0 bases, there was a span of 6 bases. Germline V lookup: CDR1 MGHRA, CDR2 YSYEKL. The CDR3 is made up of 15 amino acids. The CDR3 protein is CASSQDITSGNTIYF. DNA for the CDR3: TGCGCCAGCAGCCAAGATATAACCTCTGGAAACACCATATATTTT.

This sequence joins TRBV9 and TRBJ1-2, with 9 positions matching TRBD1. CDR1 is SGDLS and CDR2 is YYNGEE in the germline V gene. With V trimmed by 4 bases and J by 6 bases, 7 bases remained unmatched. CDR3 length: 14 amino acids. The CDR3 nucleotides are TGTGCCAGCAGCTCTTCGACAGGGGGGAATGGCTACACCTTC. It codes for CASSSSTGGNGYTF.

The chain is built from TRBV28 and TRBJ1-2, with TRBD1 matching 8 bases. Germline V CDR1 and CDR2: MDHEN, SYDVKM. The CDR3 runs to 15 residues. After removal of 6 bases from V and 0 bases from J, the junction contained 6 bases not matched to a gene. This CDR3 reads CASRPDRGANYGYTF. CDR3 bases: TGTGCCAGCAGACCCGACAGGGGAGCTAACTATGGCTACACCTTC.

The rearrangement uses TRBV5-1 and TRBJ2-7, with 14 bases aligning to TRBD2. This CDR3 is 17 amino acids long. The V gene's germline CDR1 is SGHRS and CDR2 YFSETQ. V lost 4 bases and J lost 0; bases outside the gene matches: 6. CDR3 amino acids: CASSPGLAGVNSYEQYF. The CDR3 region has the DNA TGCGCCAGCAGCCCGGGACTAGCGGGAGTAAACTCCTACGAGCAGTACTTC.

The chain links TRBV28 to TRBJ1-4, with 7 positions matching TRBD1. The germline V gene has CDR1 MDHEN and CDR2 SYDVKM. Losses at the gene ends were 4 bases for V and 8 bases for J; bases not matched to a gene: 13. The CDR3 extends over 16 amino acids. This CDR3 is CASSSTPTTGWEKLFF. The CDR3 coding sequence is TGTGCCAGCAGTTCAACCCCAACGACAGGGTGGGAAAAACTGTTTTTT.

This chain links TRBV5-1 with TRBJ1-1; D perhaps matches TRBD1 (6 bases). The V end was cut by 1 base, the J end by 4 bases, with 8 bases between. In germline, CDR1 is SGHRS, CDR2 YFSETQ. The CDR3 has 13 residues. The CDR3 region has the DNA TGCGCCAGCAGCTTGAACAGGGTCACTGAAGCTTTCTTT. It translates to CASSLNRVTEAFF.

The genes are TRBV7-9 and TRBJ2-3; D gene ambiguous. V was shortened by 6 bases and J by 0 bases, with 13 bases between the two germline ends. The CDR3 loop spans 15 amino acids. Germline lookup yields CDR1 SEHNR and CDR2 FQNEAQ (reference sequence). The CDR3 is CASSPRSSSTDTQYF. In nucleotides, the CDR3 is TGTGCCAGCAGTCCTAGGTCCTCTAGCACAGATACGCAGTATTTT.

The genes are TRBV19 and TRBJ1-1, with D tentatively TRBD1 (5 bases). Germline V lookup: CDR1 LNHDA, CDR2 SQIVND (reference sequence). Trimming removed 7 bases at V and 1 base at J, with 10 bases between. This CDR3 spans 13 amino acids. CDR3 in amino acids: CASKQAPNTEAFF. The CDR3 coding sequence is TGTGCCAGTAAACAGGCTCCGAACACTGAAGCTTTCTTT.

The gene calls are TRBV27 and TRBJ1-1, with D maybe TRBD1 (5 bases). Germline V gene lookup returns CDR1 MNHEY and CDR2 SMNVEV (reference sequence). The CDR3 extends over 13 amino acids. With 5 bases removed from V and 6 bases from J, the gap between germline ends came to 13 bases. This CDR3 is CASSELGGSEAFF. Written as DNA, the CDR3 is TGTGCCAGCAGTGAGCTTGGGGGTTCTGAAGCTTTCTTT.

This clone was recorded a few times. This same CDR3 is encoded by further DNA sequences in the sample. This rearrangement joins TRBV9 to TRBJ2-7; TRBD2 agrees at 12 bases. The V and J ends lost 0 bases and 5 bases, in that order; junction bases with no gene match: 3. Looked up from germline, CDR1 is SGDLS and CDR2 is YYNGEE. The CDR3 covers 15 residues. Here the CDR3 DNA reads TGTGCCAGCAGCGTAGGACTAGCGGGAGTGGACGAGCAGTACTTC. It codes for CASSVGLAGVDEQYF.

This chain links TRBV5-1 with TRBJ2-7; D gene ambiguous. Germline values: CDR1 SGHRS, CDR2 YFSETQ. The CDR3 has 13 amino acids. Trimming took off 4 bases at V and 4 bases at J, with 12 bases between the two ends. The CDR3 DNA sequence: TGCGCCAGCAGCCCCTGGTCTCCATACGAGCAGTACTTC. Residues: CASSPWSPYEQYF.

This chain joins TRBV28 and TRBJ1-1, with D possibly matching TRBD1 (5 bases). The germline V and J ends were trimmed by 10 bases and 1 base, with 16 bases remaining between them. Germline-derived CDR1 and CDR2 are MDHEN and SYDVKM. The CDR3 sequence is 14 residues long. For the CDR3, the DNA is TGTGCCATCACCCAACCGGGGGAGAACACTGAAGCTTTCTTT. Translation gives CAITQPGENTEAFF.

The genes are TRBV7-9 and TRBJ1-2; D unresolved. This CDR3 is built from 16 residues. Germline CDR1 and CDR2: SEHNR and FQNEAQ (reference sequence). Trimming removed 5 bases at V and 2 bases at J, with 18 bases between. The CDR3 sequence is CASSPPVLGINYGYTF. Written as DNA, the CDR3 is TGTGCCAGCAGCCCCCCCGTGTTGGGGATAAACTATGGCTACACCTTC.

The rearrangement joins TRBV9 to TRBJ1-4, with 7 bases matching TRBD1. The ends lost 0 bases at V and 5 bases at J; junction bases unmatched: 10. Looked up from germline, CDR1 is SGDLS and CDR2 is YYNGEE. The CDR3 sequence is 17 residues long. CDR3 sequence (DNA): TGTGCCAGCAGCGTAGGGTTTGGGGGACAGCTAAATGAAAAACTGTTTTTT. The encoded protein is CASSVGFGGQLNEKLFF.

The chain links TRBV7-6 to TRBJ1-2, with D tentatively TRBD1 (5 bases). V was pared by 6 bases and J by 8 bases, with 16 bases between. Germline assignment: CDR1 SGHVS and CDR2 FNYEAQ. The CDR3 loop spans 13 amino acids. The CDR3 protein is CASRTLHRWGYTF. CDR3 coding DNA: TGTGCCAGCAGAACGCTCCACAGGTGGGGCTACACCTTC. Based on the CDR3 plus reference TRBV7-6 and TRBJ1-2, the full variable domain is GAGVSQSPRYKVTKRGQDVALRCDPISGHVSLYWYRQALGQGPEFLTYFNYEAQQDKSGLPNDRFSAERPEGSISTLTIQRTEQRDSAMYRCASRTLHRWGYTFGSGTRLTVV.

The genes are TRBV9 and TRBJ2-1, with D hard to call. Germline values: CDR1 SGDLS, CDR2 YYNGEE. The CDR3 loop spans 13 amino acids. Deletions cut 3 bases from V and 9 bases from J, with 13 bases between. The CDR3 spells CASSALRFSEQFF. DNA for the CDR3: TGTGCCAGCAGCGCCCTCAGGTTTAGTGAGCAGTTCTTC.

This clone was recorded only once. The V gene is TRBV13, the J gene TRBJ1-1; TRBD1 is a possible D gene (5 bases). Germline loops: CDR1 PRHDT, CDR2 FYEKMQ (reference sequence). V gave up 7 bases and J gave up 0 bases, with 12 bases separating them. The CDR3 spans 14 residues. CDR3 DNA: TGTGCCAGCACGGTGTCGGGGGTGAACACTGAAGCTTTCTTT. This translates into CASTVSGVNTEAFF.

V is TRBV19 and J is TRBJ1-2; perhaps TRBD1 as D (5 bases). This CDR3 contains 14 residues. CDR1 and CDR2 (germline): LNHDA, SQIVND (reference sequence). V lost 4 bases and J 7 bases, leaving 16 bases between the germline ends. CDR3 sequence reads: CASSTQGVSRGYTF. The DNA for the CDR3 is TGTGCCAGTAGTACCCAGGGTGTATCTCGTGGCTACACCTTC.

The chain joins TRBV19 to TRBJ2-1; TRBD2 is a possible D gene (6 bases). The length of the CDR3 is 14 residues. V lost 1 base to trimming and J lost 7 bases, with 11 bases between them. The germline V gene encodes CDR1 LNHDA and CDR2 SQIVND (reference sequence). CDR3: CASSIGRASNEQFF. CDR3 nucleotide sequence: TGTGCCAGTAGTATAGGGAGGGCCAGTAATGAGCAGTTCTTC.

This clone was picked up a small number of times. V and J are TRBV6-1 and TRBJ1-1; D is undetermined. The CDR3 spans 12 residues. The V gene lost 2 bases and the J gene lost 8 bases, with 9 bases spanning the gap. CDR1 MNHNS and CDR2 SASEGT come from the germline V gene. Here the CDR3 DNA reads TGTGCCAGCAGTGAAAATTACGGAGAAGCTTTCTTT. Protein: CASSENYGEAFF.

This clone was seen a single time. V and J are TRBV10-3 and TRBJ2-7; D remains unclear. CDR3 length: 13 residues. Trimming left V 11 bases short and J 2 bases short, with 16 bases between. Germline V CDR1 and CDR2: ENHRY, SYGVKD. The CDR3 sequence: CASSTTLAYEQYF. CDR3 bases: TGTGCCTCGTCGACAACCCTCGCCTACGAGCAGTACTTC.

The chain links TRBV7-8 to TRBJ2-7, with 9 bases fitting TRBD2. CDR1 SGHVS and CDR2 FQNEAQ come from the germline V gene. This CDR3 has 18 residues. J lost 5 bases, V lost 3 bases, and 17 bases had no gene match. Here the CDR3 reads CASSFGPWREGLINEQYF. In DNA, the CDR3 is TGTGCCAGCAGCTTCGGTCCATGGCGGGAGGGCCTGATCAACGAGCAGTACTTC.

The chain has TRBV21-1 and TRBJ1-1; no check of the table's D call, TRBD1, against the DNA was made. TRBV21-1 is a pseudogene locus. This CDR3 spans 12 amino acids. The CDR3 nucleotides are TGTGCCAGCACCGGACAGGGGGCTGGAGCTTTCTTT. This codes for CASTGQGAGAFF.

The chain employs TRBV21-1 and TRBJ1-5. TRBV21-1 is an annotated pseudogene. The CDR3 sequence is 18 residues long. The CDR3 reads CASSKGPIPGRLNQPQHF. Written as DNA, the CDR3 is TGTGCCAGCAGCAAAGGTCCTATCCCCGGGAGACTCAATCAGCCCCAGCATTTT.